This T cell receptor (beta chain) was captured in a study of cytomegalovirus exposure and HLA in healthy donors. Study-wide context: Most genotyped donors, roughly 80% of 398, had Caucasian-associated genetic ancestry.

V was pared by 5 bases and J by 9 bases, with 20 bases between. Per the germline V gene, CDR1 is KGHSH and CDR2 is LQKENI. This CDR3 is built from 15 residues. The PCR used 60 Vbeta and 13 Jbeta primers. Clones were sequenced by immunoSEQ multiplex PCR, and TCRdb holds only the in-frame ones, with some missing. The sample lists around 58,000 clones; about three quarters were seen once. The chain uses TRBV18 and TRBJ2-1; tentative D call: TRBD2 (6 bases). Sequenced sample: PBMCs. The receptor's source is a female donor in good health and CMV-seronegative. The CDR3 nucleotides read TGTGCCAGCTCAGCCGCAACGGGAGTACAAGCTGAGCAGTTCTTC. It yields the protein CASSAATGVQAEQFF.